A selection of T cell receptor beta chains follows, all from one sample in a study of shared clonotypes between healthy human individuals. Assay used: immunoSEQ multiplex PCR; TCRdb lists only in-frame clones, some missing. Among more than 2 million clones listed, roughly 94% were seen once. Sequencing used naive CD4+ T cells sorted from blood. The source of these receptors is a man aged 18 to 35 in good health. The CDR3 runs from the conserved cysteine through the conserved F or W. Fields, in order: V gene, J gene, CDR3 protein.

>TRBV11-2|TRBJ2-3
CASSLVSRDTQYF
>TRBV19|TRBJ1-6
CASSTRTRGSDNSPLHF
>TRBV10-1|TRBJ2-7
CASSTGTSGSIYEQYF
>TRBV30|TRBJ2-5
CAWSLGLAGVAETQYF
>TRBV4-1|TRBJ1-3
CASSQLQGLGNTIYF
>TRBV5-1|TRBJ1-1
CASSLDGQMNTEAFF
>TRBV10-3|TRBJ2-2
CAISDRTTNTGELFF
>TRBV5-1|TRBJ2-4
CASSLAWAGRDIQYF
>TRBV20-1|TRBJ2-5
CSAANQETQYF
>TRBV5-6|TRBJ1-4
CASSPGAGTNEKLFF
>TRBV6-5|TRBJ2-1
CASSSPPRNEQFF
>TRBV27|TRBJ1-1
CASSYLGQTEAFF
>TRBV7-8|TRBJ2-4
CASSLVAGVKNIQYF
>TRBV27|TRBJ2-7
CASSLADSYEQYF
>TRBV10-3|TRBJ2-1
CAISESGLHYNEQFF
>TRBV11-2|TRBJ2-2
CATTGGPGELFF
>TRBV6-6|TRBJ1-1
CASSLRKTEAFF
>TRBV4-1|TRBJ2-1
CASSQVDLSSYNEQFF
>TRBV7-6|TRBJ2-2
CASSLRDRITGELFF
>TRBV6-4|TRBJ2-5
CASRRDRVQETQYF
>TRBV28|TRBJ2-6
CASSSPWGLSSGANVLTF
>TRBV7-9|TRBJ2-5
CASSLVTGTQYF
>TRBV29-1|TRBJ1-3
CSVEPRTDRNTIYF
>TRBV5-1|TRBJ1-6
CASSGDRYNSPLHF
>TRBV6-1|TRBJ1-5
CASSVTGGYSNQPQHF
>TRBV18|TRBJ1-3
CASSLGQAGNTIYF
>TRBV7-3|TRBJ2-5
CASSESGTVQETQYF
>TRBV28|TRBJ2-1
CASSEGYNEQFF
>TRBV19|TRBJ1-4
CASKIRATNEKLFF
>TRBV18|TRBJ1-1
CASSQITGTWNTEAFF
>TRBV27|TRBJ1-2
CASSLSIGESYGYTF
>TRBV9|TRBJ2-5
CASSVAPWREGQETQYF
>TRBV29-1|TRBJ2-5
CSVDAGGETQYF
>TRBV30|TRBJ2-1
CAWSVPSGRSPYNEQFF
>TRBV6-5|TRBJ2-1
CASGRAEYNEQFF
>TRBV18|TRBJ1-3
CASSTGGQGSSGNTIYF
>TRBV18|TRBJ2-7
CASSPGTVYEQYF
>TRBV7-9|TRBJ2-7
CASSLSGGNYEQYF
>TRBV30|TRBJ1-1
CAWRPGRGAEAFF
>TRBV6-1|TRBJ1-6
CASSGSGTGKSPLHF
>TRBV30|TRBJ2-5
CAFDGSHQETQYF